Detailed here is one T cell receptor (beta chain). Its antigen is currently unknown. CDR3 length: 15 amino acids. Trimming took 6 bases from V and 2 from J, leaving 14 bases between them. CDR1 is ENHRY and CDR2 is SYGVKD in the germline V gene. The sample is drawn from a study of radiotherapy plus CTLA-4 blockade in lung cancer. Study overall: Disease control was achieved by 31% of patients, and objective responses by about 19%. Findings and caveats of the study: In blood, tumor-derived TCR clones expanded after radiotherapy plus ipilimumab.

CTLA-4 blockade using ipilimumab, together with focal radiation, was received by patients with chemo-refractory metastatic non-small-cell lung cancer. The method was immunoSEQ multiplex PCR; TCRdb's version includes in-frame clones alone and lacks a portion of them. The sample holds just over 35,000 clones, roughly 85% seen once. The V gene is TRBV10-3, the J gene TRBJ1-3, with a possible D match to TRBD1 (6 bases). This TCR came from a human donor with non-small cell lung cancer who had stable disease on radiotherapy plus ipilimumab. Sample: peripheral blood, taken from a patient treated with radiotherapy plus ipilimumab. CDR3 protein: CAISGQSGPGNTIYF. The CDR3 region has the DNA TGTGCCATCAGCGGACAGTCCGGTCCTGGAAACACCATATATTTT.